Each of the 23 T cell receptor beta chains below was sequenced from the same sample in a study of shared clonotypes between healthy human individuals. Data came from immunoSEQ multiplex PCR; TCRdb stores just in-frame clones and leaves some out. This repertoire shows 450,000 to 500,000 clones, 81% found once; its top ten account for roughly 12%. Sample: PBMCs. These receptors all stem from a woman aged 40 to 49 in good health. Some clones in this sample may be carry-over from other donors' samples.

This clone was counted a single time. This likely came from a read error, as a far larger clone is one base away. The conserved phenylalanine or tryptophan normally closing the CDR3 is absent here, so this likely arose from a read error. The chain carries TRBV20-1 and TRBJ2-7; no clear D gene. The CDR3 runs to 11 residues. The germline V and J ends were trimmed by 7 bases and 0 bases, with 7 bases remaining between them. Germline V gene lookup returns CDR1 DFQATT and CDR2 SNEGSKA (reference sequence). The CDR3 reads CSVRGSYEQYS. CDR3 bases: TGCAGTGTCCGCGGCTCCTACGAGCAGTACTCC.

This clone has a single count. Just one base apart from a much larger clone, this may be a read error. The same CDR3 can be traced to other DNA sequences in this sample. The chain has TRBV7-3 and TRBJ2-1; D might be TRBD2 (5 bases). The CDR3 consists of 12 residues. CDR1 SGHTA and CDR2 FQGTGA come from the germline V gene. The CDR3 region is CASSLSGNEQFF. The CDR3 nucleotides read TGCGCCAGCAGCTTATCGGGGAATGAGCAGTTCTTC.

V usage is TRBV6-5 and J usage is TRBJ2-7, with 9 bases that match TRBD2. The CDR3 runs 15 residues. The trim removed 10 bases at V and 4 bases at J, leaving 14 bases unmatched. Germline V lookup: CDR1 MNHEY, CDR2 SVGAGI. The DNA of the CDR3 is TGTGCCACGAGGCCCTTGCGGGAGGGTCGGTACGAGCAGTACTTC. Amino acid sequence: CATRPLREGRYEQYF.

The CDR3 loop is CASRVAELSYEQYF. CDR3 in DNA: TGTGCCAGCAGGGTAGCGGAGCTATCCTACGAGCAGTACTTC. The chain uses TRBV6-6 and TRBJ2-7; tentatively, D is TRBD2 (6 bases). The length of the CDR3 is 14 residues. Per the germline V gene, CDR1 is MNHNY and CDR2 is SVGAGI (reference sequence). Trimming removed 6 bases from V and 1 base from J, with 13 bases in between.

The chain carries TRBV18 and TRBJ2-1; D unresolved. Deletions cut 3 bases from V and 6 bases from J, with 12 bases between. The CDR3 loop spans 14 amino acids. Per germline, CDR1 KGHSH and CDR2 LQKENI. The CDR3 region is CASSPQRPGNEQFF. The CDR3 nucleotides are TGTGCCAGCTCACCCCAGAGGCCGGGCAATGAGCAGTTCTTC.

V is TRBV4-2 and J is TRBJ2-5; 14 bases line up with TRBD2. The CDR3 is 15 amino acids. Trimming cost V 4 bases and J 5 bases; bases outside gene matches: 3. Germline values: CDR1 LGHNA, CDR2 YNFKEQ. As DNA, the CDR3 is TGTGCCAGCAGCCCGGGACTAGCGGGAGCGGAGACCCAGTACTTC. Its translation: CASSPGLAGAETQYF.

This chain connects TRBV5-1 to TRBJ2-1; 12 bases are shared with TRBD2. Germline V CDR1 and CDR2: SGHRS, YFSETQ. The CDR3 sequence is 19 residues long. Losses at the gene ends were 5 bases for V and 0 bases for J; bases not matched to a gene: 12. CDR3 sequence reads: CASSYRGLAGPSSYNEQFF. The CDR3, as DNA: TGCGCCAGCAGTTATAGGGGACTAGCGGGCCCCAGCTCCTACAATGAGCAGTTCTTC. Combining the CDR3 with reference TRBV5-1 and TRBJ2-1 gives the whole variable domain KAGVTQTPRYLIKTRGQQVTLSCSPISGHRSVSWYQQTPGQGLQFLFEYFSETQRNKGNFPGRFSGRQFSNSRSEMNVSTLELGDSALYLCASSYRGLAGPSSYNEQFFGPGTRLTVL.

This chain links TRBV5-1 with TRBJ2-3; 7 bases match TRBD1. Germline CDR1 is SGHRS and CDR2 is YFSETQ. The CDR3 loop spans 15 amino acids. V lost 1 base to trimming and J lost 1 base; unmatched junction nucleotides: 3. CDR3 sequence: CASSLRQGGTDTQYF. The CDR3 DNA is TGCGCCAGCAGCTTGAGACAGGGTGGCACAGATACGCAGTATTTT.

V is TRBV5-6 and J is TRBJ2-1; D remains ambiguous. CDR1 SGHDT and CDR2 YYEEEE come from the germline V gene. Trimming removed 6 bases from V and 4 bases from J, with 20 bases in between. The CDR3 length is 16 residues. The CDR3: CASNIARRSTYNEQFF. The CDR3 DNA reads TGTGCCAGCAATATCGCCAGGCGATCTACATACAATGAGCAGTTCTTC.

The rearrangement uses TRBV28 and TRBJ1-5; 8 nucleotides agree with TRBD1. J lost 0 bases, V lost 6 bases, and 10 bases had no gene match. The CDR3 has 17 amino acids. CDR1 is MDHEN, CDR2 SYDVKM, per germline. The CDR3 sequence: CASSRPGQVYSNQPQHF. As DNA, the CDR3 is TGTGCCAGCAGCCGGCCGGGACAGGTGTATAGCAATCAGCCCCAGCATTTT.

The V gene is TRBV7-9, the J gene TRBJ1-5; no definite D call. Germline V gene lookup returns CDR1 SEHNR and CDR2 FQNEAQ (reference sequence). V lost 1 base and J 2 bases, leaving 9 bases between the germline ends. The CDR3 is 15 amino acids. DNA for the CDR3: TGTGCCAGCAGCTTAGGAGGCGACCGCAATCAGCCCCAGCATTTT. It translates to CASSLGGDRNQPQHF. The whole variable domain, filled in from reference TRBV7-9 and TRBJ1-5, reads DTGVSQNPRHKITKRGQNVTFRCDPISEHNRLYWYRQTLGQGPEFLTYFQNEAQLEKSRLLSDRFSAERPKGSFSTLEIQRTEQGDSAMYLCASSLGGDRNQPQHFGDGTRLSIL.

In the case of this clone: A far larger clone is one base from this, pointing to a likely read error. The CDR3 spells CASSAVGLPDGEDWIGELFF. For the CDR3, the DNA is TGTGCCAGCAGCGCTGTTGGTCTACCGGACGGGGAGGATTGGATCGGGGAGCTGTTTTTT. This rearrangement joins TRBV2 to TRBJ2-2, with D possibly matching TRBD2 (6 bases). From germline, CDR1 is SNHLY and CDR2 FYNNEI. The CDR3 loop spans 20 amino acids. Trimming cost V 6 bases and J 7 bases, with 33 bases left between them.

This clone has more than one count but fewer than ten. The V call is TRBV6-5, the J call TRBJ2-7; D ambiguous. This CDR3 spans 15 amino acids. The V gene's germline CDR1 is MNHEY and CDR2 SVGAGI. The V end lost 5 bases, the J end lost 1 base, and 15 bases lay between the germline ends. CDR3 bases: TGTGCCAGCAGTCCGCCTTTAGGCGGATCCTACGAGCAGTACTTC. Translating gives CASSPPLGGSYEQYF.

CDR3 sequence: CASSYRAAEDTEAFF. The CDR3 nucleotides are TGTGCCAGCAGTTACCGGGCGGCGGAGGACACTGAAGCTTTCTTT. The chain links TRBV6-6 to TRBJ1-1; D gene unclear. The CDR3 loop spans 15 amino acids. The V gene's germline CDR1 is MNHNY and CDR2 SVGAGI (reference sequence). Deletions cut 2 bases from V and 3 bases from J, with 13 bases between.

The V gene is TRBV6-5, the J gene TRBJ2-1; 8 nucleotides align to TRBD1. Per the germline V gene, CDR1 is MNHEY and CDR2 is SVGAGI. This CDR3 contains 15 residues. Losses at the gene ends were 2 bases for V and 8 bases for J; bases not matched to a gene: 8. This CDR3 is CASSYGGRGLYEQFF. CDR3 nucleotides: TGTGCCAGCAGTTACGGCGGCAGGGGGCTTTATGAGCAGTTCTTC.

In regard to this clone: At one end the junction does not follow the germline gene, possibly because of a read error. The V and J genes are TRBV7-9 and TRBJ1-4; D may be TRBD1 (5 bases). From germline, CDR1 is SEHNR and CDR2 FQNEAQ (reference sequence). This CDR3 contains 15 residues. The CDR3 sequence is CASRLRSWGNEKLFF. CDR3 DNA: TGTGCCAGCAGGTTACGTTCATGGGGGAATGAAAAACTGTTTTTC.

The chain employs TRBV7-9 and TRBJ2-7; 10 nucleotides match TRBD2. The CDR3 covers 15 residues. Germline lookup yields CDR1 SEHNR and CDR2 FQNEAQ (reference sequence). After removal of 5 bases from V and 0 bases from J, the junction contained 4 bases not matched to a gene. The CDR3 nucleotides read TGTGCCAGCAGCACACTAGCGGGGAGCTCCTACGAGCAGTACTTC. Its protein product is CASSTLAGSSYEQYF.

Note on this clone: This may be a read error: a much more frequent sequence differs by one nucleotide. This rearrangement joins TRBV5-1 to TRBJ2-1; 11 bases fit TRBD1. V dropped 2 bases and J dropped 3; count of bases not matched to a gene: 1. The V gene's germline CDR1 is SGHRS and CDR2 YFSETQ. The CDR3 is 15 amino acids. The CDR3 nucleotides are TGCGCCAGCAGCTTTGGGACAGGGGGCTACAATGAGCAGTTCTTC. As protein: CASSFGTGGYNEQFF.

This chain links TRBV5-1 with TRBJ1-5, with 9 bases matching TRBD1. The junction had 4 bases not matched to a gene; V was cut back by 0 bases and J by 3 bases. CDR1 SGHRS and CDR2 YFSETQ come from the germline V gene. This CDR3 region has 16 residues. For the CDR3, the DNA is TGCGCCAGCAGCTTGGGGACAGGGGTTTCCAATCAGCCCCAGCATTTT. Translated: CASSLGTGVSNQPQHF.

Concerning this clone itself: A far larger clone lies a single base away; this is likely a read error. This same CDR3 is encoded by further DNA sequences in the sample. The V call is TRBV7-9, the J call TRBJ2-7, with D unresolved. Germline V lookup: CDR1 SEHNR, CDR2 FQNEAQ (reference sequence). V lost 3 bases to trimming and J lost 6 bases, with 12 bases between them. The CDR3 sequence is 13 residues long. The DNA of the CDR3 is TGTGCCAGCAGCTTTGGCCCGACCGGCGAGCAGTACTTC. Translation gives CASSFGPTGEQYF.

The rearrangement uses TRBV28 and TRBJ1-5; 7 nucleotides line up with TRBD1. CDR3 length: 17 amino acids. The junction had 11 bases not matched to a gene; V was cut back by 5 bases and J by 1 base. Germline V lookup: CDR1 MDHEN, CDR2 SYDVKM. The CDR3 protein is CASSLRTGGFSNQPQHF. CDR3 bases: TGTGCCAGCAGTCTCAGGACAGGTGGTTTCAGCAATCAGCCCCAGCATTTT.

The V gene is TRBV27, the J gene TRBJ2-7; 11 bases line up with TRBD2. Germline assignment: CDR1 MNHEY and CDR2 SMNVEV (reference sequence). The CDR3 runs 16 residues. The V segment lost 0 bases and the J segment 3 bases; nucleotides outside the gene matches: 4. The DNA for the CDR3 is TGTGCCAGCAGTTTATCGAGAGGGACTAGCGGCTACGAGCAGTACTTC. Its protein is CASSLSRGTSGYEQYF.

The genes are TRBV11-1 and TRBJ2-2; 10 bases are shared with TRBD2. The CDR3 loop spans 14 amino acids. The germline CDR1 and CDR2 sequences are SGHAT and FQDESV (reference sequence). With V trimmed by 7 bases and J by 7 bases, 6 bases remained unmatched. For the CDR3, the DNA is TGTGCCAGCATCCCTAGCGGGAGTGTCGGGGAGCTGTTTTTT. Amino acids: CASIPSGSVGELFF.